The 10 T cell receptor beta chains listed next were all sequenced from one sample in a study of blood T cell repertoires in COVID-19. The table came from immunoSEQ multiplex PCR; TCRdb's copy has only in-frame clones and leaves some out. The table includes about 99,000 clones, roughly 90% detected once. The specimen was peripheral blood. These receptors all stem from a human donor in a cohort sampled during active COVID-19.

The chain couples TRBV12-3 or TRBV12-4 to TRBJ1-5; D is ambiguous. CDR3 length: 13 residues. Trimming took 5 bases from V and 6 from J, leaving 11 bases between them. As DNA, the CDR3 is TGTGCCAGCAGTAGGAGGGAGGGTCAGCCCCAGCATTTT. This codes for CASSRREGQPQHF.

The chain joins TRBV4-2 to TRBJ2-2; TRBD2 agrees at 9 bases. The germline V gene has CDR1 LGHNA and CDR2 YNFKEQ. Unmatched junction bases numbered 4, after V lost 1 base and J lost 7 bases. CDR3 length equals 15 residues. The CDR3: CASSQVAGEYGELFF. DNA of the CDR3: TGTGCCAGCAGCCAAGTAGCGGGGGAATACGGGGAGCTGTTTTTT.

The chain carries TRBV2 and TRBJ2-3, with 9 positions matching TRBD2. The CDR3 spans 13 residues. Germline values: CDR1 SNHLY, CDR2 FYNNEI. CDR3 DNA: TGTGCAAGGCGGGGGGGAGACACAGATACGCAGTATTTT. This sequence encodes CARRGGDTDTQYF.

The rearrangement joins TRBV6-5 to TRBJ2-7; D might be TRBD1 (6 bases). The CDR3 is 13 residues long. V was clipped by 6 bases and J by 1 base, with 10 bases between them. CDR1 MNHEY and CDR2 SVGAGI come from the germline V gene. CDR3 DNA sequence: TGTGCCAGCAGGTGGACAGCGTCCTACGAGCAGTACTTC. This gives the protein CASRWTASYEQYF.

V and J are TRBV7-9 and TRBJ2-3, with 9 bases aligning to TRBD2. The V gene end was trimmed by 5 bases and the J gene end by 1 base; junction bases not matched to a gene: 13. From germline, CDR1 is SEHNR and CDR2 FQNEAQ (reference sequence). This CDR3 has 18 amino acids. The CDR3 DNA is TGTGCCAGCAGCCTACTGGGAGCGGGAGGCCCCCGCACAGATACGCAGTATTTT. Translated: CASSLLGAGGPRTDTQYF.

The V and J genes are TRBV4-2 and TRBJ2-3, with D uncertain. Deletions cut 4 bases from V and 3 bases from J, with 11 bases between. The germline gives CDR1 LGHNA, CDR2 YNFKEQ. The CDR3 runs 14 residues. CDR3 DNA sequence: TGTGCCAGCAGCCTTCAGGTCCTTACAGATACGCAGTATTTT. It codes for CASSLQVLTDTQYF.

This clone appeared once. The rearrangement uses TRBV13 and TRBJ1-2, with 9 nucleotides matching TRBD1. The germline CDR1 and CDR2 sequences are PRHDT and FYEKMQ (reference sequence). This CDR3 has 15 residues. Germline trimming cut 7 bases from V and 4 bases from J; bases unmatched to any gene: 10. This chain's CDR3 is CASTLNRGRGYGYTF. The CDR3 nucleotides are TGTGCCAGCACTCTCAACAGGGGGCGCGGCTATGGCTACACCTTC.

The genes are TRBV5-1 and TRBJ1-4, with 10 bases matching TRBD1. Germline V gene lookup returns CDR1 SGHRS and CDR2 YFSETQ. The CDR3 is 15 residues long. The V and J ends lost 6 bases and 8 bases, in that order; junction bases with no gene match: 10. CDR3 sequence: CASTPGGTGAEKLFF. The CDR3 region has the DNA TGCGCCAGCACCCCTGGAGGGACAGGGGCCGAAAAACTGTTTTTT. Full variable domain (rest looked up from reference TRBV5-1 and TRBJ1-4): KAGVTQTPRYLIKTRGQQVTLSCSPISGHRSVSWYQQTPGQGLQFLFEYFSETQRNKGNFPGRFSGRQFSNSRSEMNVSTLELGDSALYLCASTPGGTGAEKLFFGSGTQLSVL.

The rearrangement links TRBV28 to TRBJ1-5; no clear D gene. The germline gives CDR1 MDHEN, CDR2 SYDVKM. The CDR3 contains 15 residues. V was trimmed by 2 bases and J by 7 bases, leaving 15 bases between them. The CDR3 coding sequence is TGTGCCAGCAGTTTAGTGGCGAGGCAGAGACAGCCCCAGCATTTT. This sequence encodes CASSLVARQRQPQHF.

The chain couples TRBV7-3 to TRBJ2-3, with D possibly being TRBD2 (7 bases). Trimming shortened V by 5 bases and J by 4 bases, and 10 bases separated the two germline ends. Germline V CDR1 and CDR2: SGHTA, FQGTGA. The CDR3 consists of 13 residues. The CDR3 protein is CASSRGAADTQYF. In nucleotides, the CDR3 is TGTGCCAGCAGCCGGGGGGCCGCAGATACGCAGTATTTT.